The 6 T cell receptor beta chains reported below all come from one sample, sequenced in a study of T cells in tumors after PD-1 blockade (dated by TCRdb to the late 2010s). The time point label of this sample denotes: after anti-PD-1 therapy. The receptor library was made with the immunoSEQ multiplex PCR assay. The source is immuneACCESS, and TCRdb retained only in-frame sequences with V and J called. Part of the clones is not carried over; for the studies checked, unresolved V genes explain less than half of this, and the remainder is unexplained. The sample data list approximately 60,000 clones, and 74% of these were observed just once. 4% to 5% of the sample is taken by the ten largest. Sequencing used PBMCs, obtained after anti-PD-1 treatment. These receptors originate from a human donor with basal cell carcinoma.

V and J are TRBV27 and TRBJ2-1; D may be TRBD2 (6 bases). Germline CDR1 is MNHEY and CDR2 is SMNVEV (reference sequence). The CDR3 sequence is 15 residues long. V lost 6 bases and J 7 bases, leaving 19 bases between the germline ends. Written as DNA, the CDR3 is TGTGCCAGCAGCCCCGGGACTGATCGTGGGAATGAGCAGTTCTTC. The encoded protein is CASSPGTDRGNEQFF.

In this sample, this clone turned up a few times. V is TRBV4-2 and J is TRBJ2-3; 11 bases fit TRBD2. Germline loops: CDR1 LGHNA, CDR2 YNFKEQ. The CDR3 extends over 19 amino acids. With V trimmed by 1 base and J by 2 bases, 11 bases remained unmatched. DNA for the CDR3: TGTGCCAGCAGCCAAGCCCTGACTAGCGGGACCTCTCACACAGATACGCAGTATTTT. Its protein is CASSQALTSGTSHTDTQYF.

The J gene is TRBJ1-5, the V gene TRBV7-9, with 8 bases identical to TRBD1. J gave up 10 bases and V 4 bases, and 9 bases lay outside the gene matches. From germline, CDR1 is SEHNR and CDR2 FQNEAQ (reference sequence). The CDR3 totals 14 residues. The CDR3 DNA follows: TGTGCCAGCAGCTCCGGACAGGGAGAGACACCCCAGCATTTT. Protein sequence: CASSSGQGETPQHF.

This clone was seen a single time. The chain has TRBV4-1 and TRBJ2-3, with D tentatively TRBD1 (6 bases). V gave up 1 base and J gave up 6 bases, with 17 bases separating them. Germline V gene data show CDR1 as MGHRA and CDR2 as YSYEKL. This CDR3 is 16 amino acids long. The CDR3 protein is CASSQVVLQGDDTQYF. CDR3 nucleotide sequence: TGCGCCAGCAGCCAAGTAGTCCTACAGGGAGACGATACGCAGTATTTT.

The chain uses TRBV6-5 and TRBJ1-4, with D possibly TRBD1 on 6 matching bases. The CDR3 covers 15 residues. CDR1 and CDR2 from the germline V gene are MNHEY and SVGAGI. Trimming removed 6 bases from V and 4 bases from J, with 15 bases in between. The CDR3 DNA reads TGTGCCAGCAGCCCCTTGGGGGGCGTTAATGAAAAACTGTTTTTT. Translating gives CASSPLGGVNEKLFF.

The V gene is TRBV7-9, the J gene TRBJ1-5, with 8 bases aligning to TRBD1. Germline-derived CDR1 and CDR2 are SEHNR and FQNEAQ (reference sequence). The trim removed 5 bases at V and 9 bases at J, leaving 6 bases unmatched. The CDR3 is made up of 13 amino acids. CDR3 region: CASSGTGLTPQHF. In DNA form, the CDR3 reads TGTGCCAGCAGCGGGACAGGATTGACGCCCCAGCATTTT. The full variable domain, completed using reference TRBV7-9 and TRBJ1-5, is DTGVSQNPRHKITKRGQNVTFRCDPISEHNRLYWYRQTLGQGPEFLTYFQNEAQLEKSRLLSDRFSAERPKGSFSTLEIQRTEQGDSAMYLCASSGTGLTPQHFGDGTRLSIL.